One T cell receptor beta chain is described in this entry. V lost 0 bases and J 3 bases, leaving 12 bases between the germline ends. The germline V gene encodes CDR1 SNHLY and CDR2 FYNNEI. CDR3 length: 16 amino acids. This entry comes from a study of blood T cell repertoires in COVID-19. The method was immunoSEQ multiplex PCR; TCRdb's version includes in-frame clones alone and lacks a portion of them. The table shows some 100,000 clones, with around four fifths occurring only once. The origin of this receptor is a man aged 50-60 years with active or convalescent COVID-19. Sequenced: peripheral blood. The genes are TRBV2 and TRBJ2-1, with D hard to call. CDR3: CASSEARPSNYNEQFF. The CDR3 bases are TGTGCCAGCAGTGAAGCGCGGCCTTCTAACTACAATGAGCAGTTCTTC. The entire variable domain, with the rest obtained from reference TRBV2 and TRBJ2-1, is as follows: EPEVTQTPSHQVTQMGQEVILRCVPISNHLYFYWYRQILGQKVEFLVSFYNNEISEKSEIFDDQFSVERPDGSNFTLKIRSTKLEDSAMYFCASSEARPSNYNEQFFGPGTRLTVL.